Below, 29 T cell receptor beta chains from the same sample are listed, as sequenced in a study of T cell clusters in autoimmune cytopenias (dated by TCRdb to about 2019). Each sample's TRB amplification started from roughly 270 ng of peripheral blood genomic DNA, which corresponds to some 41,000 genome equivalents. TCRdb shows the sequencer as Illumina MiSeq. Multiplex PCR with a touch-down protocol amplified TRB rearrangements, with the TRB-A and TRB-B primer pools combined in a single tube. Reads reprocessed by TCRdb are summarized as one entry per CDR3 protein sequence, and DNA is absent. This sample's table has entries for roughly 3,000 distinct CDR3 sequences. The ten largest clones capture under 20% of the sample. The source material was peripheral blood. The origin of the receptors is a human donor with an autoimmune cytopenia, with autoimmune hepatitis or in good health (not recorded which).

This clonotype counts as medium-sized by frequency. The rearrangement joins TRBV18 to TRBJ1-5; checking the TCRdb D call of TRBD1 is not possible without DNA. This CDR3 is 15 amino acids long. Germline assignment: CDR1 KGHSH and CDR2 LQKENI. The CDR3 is CASSPDTGKGQPQHF.

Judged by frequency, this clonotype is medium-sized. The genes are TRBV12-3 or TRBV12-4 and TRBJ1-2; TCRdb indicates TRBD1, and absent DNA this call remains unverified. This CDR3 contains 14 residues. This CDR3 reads CASSFEQGASGYTF.

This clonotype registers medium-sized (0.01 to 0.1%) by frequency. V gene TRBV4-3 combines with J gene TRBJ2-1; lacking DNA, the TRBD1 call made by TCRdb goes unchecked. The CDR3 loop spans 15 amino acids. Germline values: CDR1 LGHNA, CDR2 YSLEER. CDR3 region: CASSPDRESYNEQFF.

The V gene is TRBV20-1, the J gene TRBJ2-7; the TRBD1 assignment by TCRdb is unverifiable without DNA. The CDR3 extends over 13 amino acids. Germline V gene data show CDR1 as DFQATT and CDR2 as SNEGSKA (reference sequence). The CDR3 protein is CSASPPTSYEQYF.

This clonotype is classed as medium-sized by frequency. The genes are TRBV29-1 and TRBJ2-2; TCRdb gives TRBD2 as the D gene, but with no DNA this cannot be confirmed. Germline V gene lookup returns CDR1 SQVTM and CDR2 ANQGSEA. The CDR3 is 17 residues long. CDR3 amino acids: CSVEEETSGSHTGELFF.

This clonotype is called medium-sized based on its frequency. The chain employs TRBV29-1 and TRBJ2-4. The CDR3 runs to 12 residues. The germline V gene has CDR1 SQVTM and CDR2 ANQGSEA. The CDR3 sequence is CSVNSFGDIQYF.

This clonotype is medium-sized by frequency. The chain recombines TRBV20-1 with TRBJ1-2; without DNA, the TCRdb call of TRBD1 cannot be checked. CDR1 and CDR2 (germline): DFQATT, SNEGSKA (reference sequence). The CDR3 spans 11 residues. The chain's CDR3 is CSAPWTVGYTF.

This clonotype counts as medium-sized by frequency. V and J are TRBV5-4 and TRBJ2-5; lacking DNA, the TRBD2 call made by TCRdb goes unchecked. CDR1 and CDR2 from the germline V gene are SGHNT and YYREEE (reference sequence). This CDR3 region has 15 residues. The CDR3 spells CASSLGSGEKETQYF. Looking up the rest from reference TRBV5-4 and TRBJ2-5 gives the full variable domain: ETGVTQSPTHLIKTRGQQVTLRCSSQSGHNTVSWYQQALGQGPQFIFQYYREEENGRGNFPPRFSGLQFPNYSSELNVNALELDDSALYLCASSLGSGEKETQYFGPGTRLLVL.

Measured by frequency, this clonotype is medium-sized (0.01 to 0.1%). The CDR3 is CAISPARRGTGELFF. The gene calls are TRBV10-3 and TRBJ2-2; without DNA, the TCRdb call of TRBD1 cannot be checked. Germline loops: CDR1 ENHRY, CDR2 SYGVKD. This CDR3 has 15 residues.

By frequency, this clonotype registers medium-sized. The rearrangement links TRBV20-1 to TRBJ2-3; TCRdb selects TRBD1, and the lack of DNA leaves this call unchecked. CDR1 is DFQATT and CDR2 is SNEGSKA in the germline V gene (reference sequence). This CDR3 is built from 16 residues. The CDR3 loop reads CSAMGPGATSTDTQYF.

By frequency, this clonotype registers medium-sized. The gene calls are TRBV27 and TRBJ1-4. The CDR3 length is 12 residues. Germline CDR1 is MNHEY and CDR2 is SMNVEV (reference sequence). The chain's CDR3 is CASAFVGEKLFF.

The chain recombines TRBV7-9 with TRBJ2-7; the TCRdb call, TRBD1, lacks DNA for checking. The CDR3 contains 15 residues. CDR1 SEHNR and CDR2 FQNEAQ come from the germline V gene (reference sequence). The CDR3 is CASSLGGGYSYEQYF.

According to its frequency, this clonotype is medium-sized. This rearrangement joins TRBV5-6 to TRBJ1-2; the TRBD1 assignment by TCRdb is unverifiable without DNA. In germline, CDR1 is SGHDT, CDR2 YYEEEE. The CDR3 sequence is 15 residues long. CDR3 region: CASSLTGGGEEGYTF.

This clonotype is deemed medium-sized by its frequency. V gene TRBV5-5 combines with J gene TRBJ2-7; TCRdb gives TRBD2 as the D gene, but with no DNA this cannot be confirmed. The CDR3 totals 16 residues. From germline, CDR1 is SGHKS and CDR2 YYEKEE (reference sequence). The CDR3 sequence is CASSRGPPGSSYEQYF.

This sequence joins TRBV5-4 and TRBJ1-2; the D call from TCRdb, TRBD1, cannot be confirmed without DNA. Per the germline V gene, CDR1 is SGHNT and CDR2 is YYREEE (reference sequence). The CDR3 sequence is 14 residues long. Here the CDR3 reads CASSFDRGEYGYTF.

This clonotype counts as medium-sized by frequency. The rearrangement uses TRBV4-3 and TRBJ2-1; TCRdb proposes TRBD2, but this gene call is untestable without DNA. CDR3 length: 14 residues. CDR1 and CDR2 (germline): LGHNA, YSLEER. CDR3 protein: CASSPPAGRHEQFF.

Here the CDR3 reads CASSIESGRGETQYF. The chain combines TRBV5-1 with TRBJ2-5; the TRBD2 assignment by TCRdb is unverifiable without DNA. Germline CDR1 reads SGHRS; CDR2 reads YFSETQ. There are 15 residues in the CDR3.

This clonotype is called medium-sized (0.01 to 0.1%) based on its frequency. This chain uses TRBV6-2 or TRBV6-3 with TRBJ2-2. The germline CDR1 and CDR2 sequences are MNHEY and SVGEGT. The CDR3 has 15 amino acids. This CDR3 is CASSNHYGNTGELFF.

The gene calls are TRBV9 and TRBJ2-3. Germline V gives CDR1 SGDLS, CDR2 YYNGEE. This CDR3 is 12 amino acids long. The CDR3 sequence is CASSVVADTQYF.

The CDR3 sequence: CSARPDRALGNEKLFF. The rearrangement links TRBV20-1 to TRBJ1-4. Germline loops: CDR1 DFQATT, CDR2 SNEGSKA (reference sequence). This CDR3 is built from 16 residues.

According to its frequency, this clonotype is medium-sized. The chain's CDR3 is CASSYSPTATSGDTDTQYF. This chain links TRBV6-2 or TRBV6-3 with TRBJ2-3; the D call from TCRdb, TRBD2, cannot be confirmed without DNA. The CDR3 extends over 19 amino acids. Germline CDR1 and CDR2: MNHEY and SVGEGT.

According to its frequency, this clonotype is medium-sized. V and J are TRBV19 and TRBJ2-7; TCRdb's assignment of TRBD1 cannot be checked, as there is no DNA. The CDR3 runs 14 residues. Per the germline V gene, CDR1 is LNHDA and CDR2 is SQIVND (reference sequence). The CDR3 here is CASIGTGRGGEQYF.

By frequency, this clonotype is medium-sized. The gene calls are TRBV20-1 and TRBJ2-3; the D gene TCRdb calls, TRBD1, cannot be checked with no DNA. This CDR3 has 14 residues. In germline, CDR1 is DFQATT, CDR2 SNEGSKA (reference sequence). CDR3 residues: CSAIRTGPRDTQYF.

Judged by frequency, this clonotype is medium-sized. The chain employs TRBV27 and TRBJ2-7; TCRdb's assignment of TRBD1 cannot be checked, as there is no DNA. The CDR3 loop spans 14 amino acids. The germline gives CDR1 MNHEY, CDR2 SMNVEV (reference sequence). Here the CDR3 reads CASSPSWGSAAEYF.

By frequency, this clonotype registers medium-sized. The CDR3: CSASTHGWDGYTF. The genes are TRBV20-1 and TRBJ1-2. CDR3 length equals 13 residues. The germline CDR1 and CDR2 sequences are DFQATT and SNEGSKA (reference sequence).

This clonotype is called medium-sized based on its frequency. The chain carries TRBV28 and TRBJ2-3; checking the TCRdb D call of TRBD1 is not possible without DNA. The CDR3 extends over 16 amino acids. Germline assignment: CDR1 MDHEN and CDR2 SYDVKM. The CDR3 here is CASSLGSDRATDTQYF.

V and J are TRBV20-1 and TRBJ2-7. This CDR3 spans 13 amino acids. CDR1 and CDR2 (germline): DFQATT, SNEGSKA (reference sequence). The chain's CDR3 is CSARGRNSYEQYF.

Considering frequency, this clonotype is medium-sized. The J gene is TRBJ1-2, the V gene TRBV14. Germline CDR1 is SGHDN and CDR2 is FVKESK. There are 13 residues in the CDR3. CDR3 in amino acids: CASSPWPSYGYTF. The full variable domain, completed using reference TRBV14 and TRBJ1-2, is EAGVTQFPSHSVIEKGQTVTLRCDPISGHDNLYWYRRVMGKEIKFLLHFVKESKQDESGMPNNRFLAERTGGTYSTLKVQPAELEDSGVYFCASSPWPSYGYTFGSGTRLTVV.

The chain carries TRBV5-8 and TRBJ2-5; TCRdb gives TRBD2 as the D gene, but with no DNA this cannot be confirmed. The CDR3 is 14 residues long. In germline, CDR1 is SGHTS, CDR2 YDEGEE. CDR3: CASSLESGTGTQYF.